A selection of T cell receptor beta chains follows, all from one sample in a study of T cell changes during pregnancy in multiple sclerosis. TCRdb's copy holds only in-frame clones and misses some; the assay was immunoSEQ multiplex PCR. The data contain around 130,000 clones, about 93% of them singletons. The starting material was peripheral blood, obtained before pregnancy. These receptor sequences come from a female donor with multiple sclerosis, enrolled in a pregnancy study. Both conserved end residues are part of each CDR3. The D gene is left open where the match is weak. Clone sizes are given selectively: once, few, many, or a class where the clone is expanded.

cdr3_nt: TGTGCCAGCAGCCTTAGTAATTTCAGGGAAGAGACCCAGTACTTC
cdr3_aa: CASSLSNFREETQYF
clone_size: .
d_call: .
v_call: TRBV7-9
j_call: TRBJ2-5

cdr3_nt: TGTGCCAGCAGCTTAGGGCAGCGGGATCAAGAGACCCAGTACTTC
cdr3_aa: CASSLGQRDQETQYF
clone_size: .
d_call: TRBD2
v_call: TRBV7-6
j_call: TRBJ2-5

cdr3_nt: TGTGCCAGTAGTATAGATCGAGCGGGATTGAGTCAGCCCCAGCATTTT
cdr3_aa: CASSIDRAGLSQPQHF
clone_size: .
d_call: .
v_call: TRBV19
j_call: TRBJ1-5

cdr3_nt: TGTGCCTGGACCCGGACTGGGGTGGAGGGCTACACCTTC
cdr3_aa: CAWTRTGVEGYTF
clone_size: .
d_call: .
v_call: TRBV30
j_call: TRBJ1-2

cdr3_nt: TGTGCCACCAGCAGAGATCAGAAGGGGGCCCAGTACTTC
cdr3_aa: CATSRDQKGAQYF
clone_size: .
d_call: .
v_call: TRBV15
j_call: TRBJ2-5

cdr3_nt: TGCGCCAGCAAGGATCTGACTTATGGAAACACCATATATTTT
cdr3_aa: CASKDLTYGNTIYF
clone_size: .
d_call: .
v_call: TRBV5-1
j_call: TRBJ1-3

cdr3_nt: TGTGCCAGCAGCCTTAGGGCCGGGGCGGCGGGGGCCTCGATGTCCACAGATACGCAGTATTTT
cdr3_aa: CASSLRAGAAGASMSTDTQYF
clone_size: once
d_call: .
v_call: TRBV7-6
j_call: TRBJ2-3

cdr3_nt: TGTGCCAGCAGCTTTGGACAGGGAAGCTCTGGAAACACCATATATTTT
cdr3_aa: CASSFGQGSSGNTIYF
clone_size: .
d_call: TRBD1
v_call: TRBV5-4
j_call: TRBJ1-3

cdr3_nt: TGTGCCAGCAGTTTAACAGCCGGGACAGGGGGGACTGAAGCTTTCTTT
cdr3_aa: CASSLTAGTGGTEAFF
clone_size: .
d_call: TRBD1
v_call: TRBV28
j_call: TRBJ1-1

cdr3_nt: TGTGCCAGCAGCAACTCCGAACAGGGAGTAAACACCATATATTTT
cdr3_aa: CASSNSEQGVNTIYF
clone_size: .
d_call: .
v_call: TRBV7-9
j_call: TRBJ1-3

cdr3_nt: TGCGCCAGCACCCTCGGAGCTAATGGCTACACCTTC
cdr3_aa: CASTLGANGYTF
clone_size: .
d_call: .
v_call: TRBV5-1
j_call: TRBJ1-2

cdr3_nt: TGTGCCAGCAGGACTAGCGGGGGCTACTCCTACAATGAGCAGTTCTTC
cdr3_aa: CASRTSGGYSYNEQFF
clone_size: .
d_call: TRBD2
v_call: TRBV2
j_call: TRBJ2-1

cdr3_nt: TGTGCCAGCAGTGATAGAGGGAGAGGAAACACCATATATTTT
cdr3_aa: CASSDRGRGNTIYF
clone_size: .
d_call: .
v_call: TRBV2
j_call: TRBJ1-3

cdr3_nt: TGTGCCAGCTCACTAATAAAGGTAGGAGACACTGAAGCTTTCTTT
cdr3_aa: CASSLIKVGDTEAFF
clone_size: once
d_call: .
v_call: TRBV18
j_call: TRBJ1-1

cdr3_nt: TGTGCCTTCTTGACGGGGGGCGGGAATCAGCCCCAGCATTTT
cdr3_aa: CAFLTGGGNQPQHF
clone_size: .
d_call: .
v_call: TRBV30
j_call: TRBJ1-5

cdr3_nt: TGTGCCAGCAGTTTTCGCCAGGTCCAAGAGACCCAGTACTTC
cdr3_aa: CASSFRQVQETQYF
clone_size: .
d_call: .
v_call: TRBV28
j_call: TRBJ2-5

cdr3_nt: TGTGCCAGCGGGCAGGGGTACACCGGGGAGCTGTTTTTT
cdr3_aa: CASGQGYTGELFF
clone_size: .
d_call: .
v_call: TRBV2
j_call: TRBJ2-2

cdr3_nt: TGTGCCAGCAGCGCTACAGGGGACTATGGCTACACCTTC
cdr3_aa: CASSATGDYGYTF
clone_size: .
d_call: TRBD1
v_call: TRBV9
j_call: TRBJ1-2

cdr3_nt: TGTGCCAGCAGTGAGGGGATAGCGGGTTTCGTGGATACGCAGTATTTT
cdr3_aa: CASSEGIAGFVDTQYF
clone_size: .
d_call: TRBD2
v_call: TRBV6-1
j_call: TRBJ2-3

cdr3_nt: TGTGCCAGCAGTGAACGGGGGATAGGAAATGAAAAACTGTTTTTT
cdr3_aa: CASSERGIGNEKLFF
clone_size: .
d_call: .
v_call: TRBV6-1
j_call: TRBJ1-4

cdr3_nt: TGTGCCAGCAGCGCCCCGACAGGGGAGGACTACCTTTTCTCCTACAATGAGCAGTTCTTC
cdr3_aa: CASSAPTGEDYLFSYNEQFF
clone_size: .
d_call: TRBD1
v_call: TRBV9
j_call: TRBJ2-1

cdr3_nt: TGTGCCCAGATGGGGGGGACTGGAAACACCATATATTTT
cdr3_aa: CAQMGGTGNTIYF
clone_size: .
d_call: .
v_call: TRBV30
j_call: TRBJ1-3

cdr3_nt: TGTGCCAGCGGCACGGGGGAGGTCGCTGAAGCTTTCTTT
cdr3_aa: CASGTGEVAEAFF
clone_size: .
d_call: .
v_call: TRBV28
j_call: TRBJ1-1

cdr3_nt: TGTGCCAGCAGCTTAACTAGCGGGGGATACCAAGAGACCCAGTACTTC
cdr3_aa: CASSLTSGGYQETQYF
clone_size: .
d_call: TRBD2
v_call: TRBV5-4
j_call: TRBJ2-5

cdr3_nt: TGTGCCACCAGCGGGTTGCGAGCGGGCGGTAACTACTTTAGCGCGAACACCGGGGAGCTGTTTTTT
cdr3_aa: CATSGLRAGGNYFSANTGELFF
clone_size: .
d_call: .
v_call: TRBV15
j_call: TRBJ2-2

cdr3_nt: TGTGCCAGTAGTATTGGGGCGGGGGAGACAGATACGCAGTATTTT
cdr3_aa: CASSIGAGETDTQYF
clone_size: .
d_call: TRBD2
v_call: TRBV19
j_call: TRBJ2-3

cdr3_nt: TGTGCCAGCAGCCAAGTCGGGAGGGGGGGCTTTGGTAATGAGCAGTTCTTC
cdr3_aa: CASSQVGRGGFGNEQFF
clone_size: .
d_call: TRBD2
v_call: TRBV4-2
j_call: TRBJ2-1